The 13 T cell receptor beta chains listed next were all sequenced from one sample in a study of Ad26.COV2.S vaccination and SARS-CoV-2 variants. Profiled with immunoSEQ multiplex PCR; TCRdb holds only in-frame clones, not every one. The table has 500,000 or so clones, roughly 87% seen once. Treatment given: some 20 received Ad26.COV2.S at low or high dose, single or two shots; roughly five received placebo; per-sample allocation not given. Specimens were obtained on day 63 following the first vaccine or placebo injection. Sequenced here: peripheral blood, sampled in a trial of Ad26.COV2.S vaccine versus placebo. The receptors here all came from a person between 18 and 65 years old who received the Ad26.COV2.S COVID-19 vaccine or a placebo.

The sample holds one count of this clone. V usage is TRBV11-3 and J usage is TRBJ2-5; maybe TRBD2 (5 bases). The CDR3 runs to 15 residues. Germline CDR1 reads SGHNT; CDR2 reads YENEEA. The V and J ends lost 5 bases and 4 bases respectively, with 17 bases between them. The CDR3 here is CASSQGVPGSETQYF. The CDR3, as DNA: TGTGCCAGCAGCCAAGGTGTTCCGGGGTCAGAGACCCAGTACTTC.

The chain links TRBV7-3 to TRBJ2-3, with 7 bases that match TRBD2. The V gene end was trimmed by 5 bases and the J gene end by 2 bases; junction bases not matched to a gene: 10. Germline V gives CDR1 SGHTA, CDR2 FQGTGA. The CDR3 contains 16 residues. This chain's CDR3 is CASSLGLFQDTDTQYF. The CDR3 DNA reads TGTGCCAGCAGCCTGGGACTATTTCAAGACACAGATACGCAGTATTTT.

This clone was recorded a few times. The CDR3 region is CASSPEGGLPWEKLFF. The CDR3 coding sequence is TGTGCCAGCAGCCCAGAGGGGGGACTGCCATGGGAAAAACTGTTTTTT. The chain uses TRBV4-2 and TRBJ1-4; D may be TRBD1 (6 bases). Germline V gene sequence: CDR1 LGHNA, CDR2 YNFKEQ. The CDR3 contains 16 residues. The V end was cut by 4 bases, the J end by 8 bases, with 20 bases between.

The chain joins TRBV3-1 (or the pseudogene TRBV3-2) to TRBJ1-2, with a weak D call TRBD1 (5 bases). V was shortened by 1 base and J by 8 bases, with 8 bases between the two germline ends. Germline values: CDR1 LGHDT, CDR2 YNNKEL (reference sequence). This CDR3 region has 12 residues. CDR3 in amino acids: CASSQVGVGYTF. DNA of the CDR3: TGTGCCAGCAGCCAAGTAGGGGTGGGCTACACCTTC.

The chain employs TRBV18 and TRBJ2-7; 8 nucleotides line up with TRBD1. In germline, CDR1 is KGHSH, CDR2 LQKENI. This CDR3 has 16 amino acids. After removal of 0 bases from V and 3 bases from J, the junction contained 7 bases not matched to a gene. CDR3 protein: CASSPPIGTGYYEQYF. CDR3 sequence (DNA): TGTGCCAGCTCACCACCCATAGGGACAGGATACTACGAGCAGTACTTC. The entire variable domain, with the rest obtained from reference TRBV18 and TRBJ2-7, is as follows: NAGVMQNPRHLVRRRGQEARLRCSPMKGHSHVYWYRQLPEEGLKFMVYLQKENIIDESGMPKERFSAEFPKEGPSILRIQQVVRGDSAAYFCASSPPIGTGYYEQYFGPGTRLTVT.

This chain uses TRBV11-3 with TRBJ1-6; 8 bases agree with TRBD1. V was pared by 1 base and J by 7 bases, with 12 bases of the junction left unmatched. The CDR3 runs 18 residues. CDR1 and CDR2 from the germline V gene are SGHNT and YENEEA. The CDR3: CASSLGAVRGQVNSPLHF. CDR3 nucleotide sequence: TGTGCCAGCAGCTTAGGGGCTGTAAGGGGACAGGTGAATTCACCCCTCCACTTT.

This clone has a handful of counts. The chain uses TRBV18 and TRBJ1-6; 8 nucleotides line up with TRBD1. V gave up 4 bases and J gave up 7 bases; unmatched junction bases: 6. The CDR3 is made up of 15 amino acids. In germline, CDR1 is KGHSH, CDR2 LQKENI. CDR3 protein: CASSQAGTGNSPLHF. In DNA form, the CDR3 reads TGTGCCAGCTCACAAGCCGGGACAGGAAATTCACCCCTCCACTTT.

The chain recombines TRBV5-1 with TRBJ1-6; D ambiguous. This CDR3 has 16 amino acids. V dropped 4 bases and J dropped 0 bases, with 11 bases sitting between them. Germline V gene lookup returns CDR1 SGHRS and CDR2 YFSETQ. The DNA of the CDR3 is TGCGCCAGCAGCGTGGCTGCAAGCTCCTATAATTCACCCCTCCACTTT. Translating gives CASSVAASSYNSPLHF.

This chain joins TRBV18 and TRBJ1-1; 7 nucleotides align to TRBD1. V lost 4 bases and J lost 4; bases outside the gene matches: 12. The CDR3 loop spans 16 amino acids. Germline values: CDR1 KGHSH, CDR2 LQKENI. The DNA for the CDR3 is TGTGCCAGCTCACGAGGAACAGGGGATCTGGGCACTGAAGCTTTCTTT. Its translation is CASSRGTGDLGTEAFF.

The genes are TRBV3-1 (or the pseudogene TRBV3-2) and TRBJ1-6, with 7 bases that match TRBD1. Germline V gene sequence: CDR1 LGHDT, CDR2 YNNKEL (reference sequence). V dropped 3 bases and J dropped 10; count of bases not matched to a gene: 12. The CDR3 covers 16 residues. This CDR3 reads CASSQKTDRRGSPLHF. DNA of the CDR3: TGTGCCAGCAGCCAGAAAACGGACAGGCGGGGATCACCCCTCCACTTT.

V usage is TRBV27 and J usage is TRBJ2-7; D is perhaps TRBD2 (7 bases). The V end was cut by 0 bases, the J end by 5 bases, with 11 bases between. This CDR3 is built from 14 residues. Germline V gene lookup returns CDR1 MNHEY and CDR2 SMNVEV (reference sequence). This CDR3 reads CASSLSRGGHEQYF. CDR3 DNA sequence: TGTGCCAGCAGTTTATCACGCGGGGGCCACGAGCAGTACTTC.

A note on this clone: The same CDR3 also results from other DNA sequences found in this sample. The rearrangement uses TRBV5-1 and TRBJ1-1; D gene ambiguous. This CDR3 has 12 amino acids. The germline V gene encodes CDR1 SGHRS and CDR2 YFSETQ. V was pared by 2 bases and J by 0 bases, with 2 bases between. For the CDR3, the DNA is TGCGCCAGCAGCTTACTGAACACTGAAGCTTTCTTT. Residues: CASSLLNTEAFF.

CDR3 bases: TGTGCCAGCAGCGTAGGGGGGGAATACCTTGGTTCACCCCTCCACTTT. Translation: CASSVGGEYLGSPLHF. The chain uses TRBV7-9 and TRBJ1-6, with D possibly matching TRBD1 (6 bases). The germline V and J ends were trimmed by 5 bases and 9 bases, with 20 bases remaining between them. The CDR3 is 16 amino acids. Per germline, CDR1 SEHNR and CDR2 FQNEAQ (reference sequence).